The 23 T cell receptor beta chains reported below all come from one sample, sequenced in a study of CD8 T cells in Susac syndrome. Random-hexamer reverse transcription was applied to roughly 0.5 to 1 ug RNA. TCRdb fed the immunoSEQ multiplex PCR reads into MiXCR, producing one record per CDR3 protein. The data contain over 80,000 distinct CDR3 sequences, 80% to 95% of them singletons. The material sequenced was CD8+ T cells from PBMCs. Receptors originate from a human donor in good health.

The chain links TRBV20-1 to TRBJ2-1; D is undetermined. Germline CDR1 is DFQATT and CDR2 is SNEGSKA (reference sequence). The CDR3 is 11 residues long. V lost 0 bases and J lost 7, with 4 bases in between. The CDR3 sequence: CSARDRNEQFF. Written as DNA, the CDR3 is TGCAGTGCTAGAGATCGGAATGAGCAGTTCTTC.

The chain employs TRBV5-4 and TRBJ2-5, with unresolved D. In germline, CDR1 is SGHNT, CDR2 YYREEE (reference sequence). V lost 0 bases and J lost 0, with 0 bases in between. The CDR3 extends over 12 amino acids. As DNA, the CDR3 is TGTGCCAGCAGCTTGGACCAAGAGACCCAGTACTTC. Translated, it gives CASSLDQETQYF.

The CDR3 DNA sequence: TGCAGCGTTGAGGGTGGCACCGGGGAGCTGTTTTTT. Translating it yields CSVEGGTGELFF. The V gene is TRBV29-1, the J gene TRBJ2-2; no clear D. CDR1 is SQVTM, CDR2 ANQGSEA, per germline. The CDR3 has 12 residues. The V and J ends lost 3 bases and 4 bases respectively, with 6 bases between them.

This chain uses TRBV7-3 with TRBJ2-1; 10 bases are a match to TRBD2. There are 17 residues in the CDR3. In germline, CDR1 is SGHTA, CDR2 FQGTGA. V was pared by 5 bases and J by 7 bases, with 14 bases of the junction left unmatched. CDR3 sequence (DNA): TGTGCCAGCAGCCAAGCAACCGGGACTAGCGCCGTTAATGAGCAGTTCTTC. Translation: CASSQATGTSAVNEQFF. Full variable domain (rest looked up from reference TRBV7-3 and TRBJ2-1): GAGVSQTPSNKVTEKGKYVELRCDPISGHTALYWYRQSLGQGPEFLIYFQGTGAADDSGLPNDRFFAVRPEGSVSTLKIQRTERGDSAVYLCASSQATGTSAVNEQFFGPGTRLTVL.

The V call is TRBV6-2 or TRBV6-3, the J call TRBJ1-3, with D hard to call. CDR1 and CDR2 (germline): MNHEY, SVGEGT. The CDR3 extends over 15 amino acids. V lost 8 bases, J lost 0 bases, and 14 bases lay in between. DNA for the CDR3: TGTGCCAGCTGCAGACCTCCGTACTCTGGAAACACCATATATTTT. It encodes CASCRPPYSGNTIYF.

The chain uses TRBV12-3 or TRBV12-4 and TRBJ1-2, with no clear D. There are 11 residues in the CDR3. V shed 8 bases and J shed 6 bases, with 10 bases lying between them. CDR3 loop: CASWRYNGYTF. CDR3 bases: TGTGCCAGCTGGAGATATAATGGCTACACCTTC.

The genes are TRBV5-6 and TRBJ1-2, with 8 bases fitting TRBD1. The CDR3 contains 15 residues. The ends lost 2 bases at V and 4 bases at J; junction bases unmatched: 7. The V gene's germline CDR1 is SGHDT and CDR2 YYEEEE. CDR3 sequence reads: CASSFVGQEIYGYTF. CDR3 in DNA: TGTGCCAGCAGCTTCGTGGGACAGGAGATCTATGGCTACACCTTC.

This chain links TRBV2 with TRBJ1-2; possible D gene TRBD1, 5 bases. The germline V gene encodes CDR1 SNHLY and CDR2 FYNNEI. V lost 8 bases and J 3 bases, leaving 10 bases between the germline ends. There are 12 residues in the CDR3. The CDR3 DNA sequence: TGTGCCAGCGGGGCAATTTACTATGGCTACACCTTC. Protein: CASGAIYYGYTF.

V usage is TRBV6-2 or TRBV6-3 and J usage is TRBJ1-5; D call uncertain. Germline-derived CDR1 and CDR2 are MNHEY and SVGEGT. The germline V and J ends were trimmed by 0 bases and 6 bases, with 9 bases remaining between them. This CDR3 spans 14 amino acids. The CDR3 protein is CASSYSEGVQPQHF. DNA of the CDR3: TGTGCCAGCAGTTACTCGGAGGGTGTTCAGCCCCAGCATTTT.

The gene calls are TRBV27 and TRBJ2-3; D is undetermined. Germline V gene data show CDR1 as MNHEY and CDR2 as SMNVEV (reference sequence). The CDR3 extends over 13 amino acids. Trimming cost V 2 bases and J 6 bases, with 9 bases left between them. CDR3 sequence: CASSLMSPDTQYF. The CDR3 coding sequence is TGTGCCAGCAGTTTAATGAGCCCGGATACGCAGTATTTT.

The chain combines TRBV13 with TRBJ1-2; TRBD1 is a possible D gene (5 bases). V dropped 6 bases and J dropped 3 bases, with 23 bases sitting between them. The V gene's germline CDR1 is PRHDT and CDR2 FYEKMQ (reference sequence). This CDR3 comprises 17 residues. The CDR3 region has the DNA TGTGCCAGCAGTCAACCAGGGAGGGACCTGGGGCACTATGGCTACACCTTC. The encoded protein is CASSQPGRDLGHYGYTF.

The chain combines TRBV5-1 with TRBJ1-1; unclear D gene. The CDR3 covers 14 residues. V lost 5 bases and J lost 1, with 12 bases in between. Germline V gives CDR1 SGHRS, CDR2 YFSETQ. CDR3 sequence (DNA): TGCGCCAGCAGATCGGTGGCTCCGAACACTGAAGCTTTCTTT. This translates into CASRSVAPNTEAFF.

This chain joins TRBV7-9 and TRBJ2-7, with a tentative D call TRBD2 (5 bases). V lost 5 bases and J lost 3, with 11 bases in between. Germline values: CDR1 SEHNR, CDR2 FQNEAQ (reference sequence). This CDR3 is built from 13 residues. CDR3 amino acids: CASSRPTSYEQYF. CDR3 coding DNA: TGTGCCAGCAGCCGCCCCACTAGCTACGAGCAGTACTTC.

The J gene is TRBJ2-7, the V gene TRBV2; tentative D call: TRBD1 (6 bases). The CDR3 totals 13 residues. Per the germline V gene, CDR1 is SNHLY and CDR2 is FYNNEI. Trimming took off 7 bases at V and 4 bases at J, with 14 bases between the two ends. The CDR3 here is CASTSRDIYEQYF. DNA of the CDR3: TGTGCCAGCACCTCACGGGACATTTACGAGCAGTACTTC. Combining the CDR3 with reference TRBV2 and TRBJ2-7 gives the whole variable domain EPEVTQTPSHQVTQMGQEVILRCVPISNHLYFYWYRQILGQKVEFLVSFYNNEISEKSEIFDDQFSVERPDGSNFTLKIRSTKLEDSAMYFCASTSRDIYEQYFGPGTRLTVT.

The chain uses TRBV5-4 and TRBJ1-2; D might be TRBD1 (6 bases). The CDR3 spans 16 residues. Trimming took off 4 bases at V and 4 bases at J, with 20 bases between the two ends. CDR1 SGHNT and CDR2 YYREEE come from the germline V gene (reference sequence). DNA for the CDR3: TGTGCCAGCAGCCCTGGGGGCCAGAGAGCCGGCTATGGCTACACCTTC. This gives the protein CASSPGGQRAGYGYTF.

V is TRBV10-3 and J is TRBJ2-7, with 9 bases matching TRBD1. From germline, CDR1 is ENHRY and CDR2 SYGVKD. With 5 bases clipped from V and 3 bases from J, the junction kept 2 bases outside the gene matches. The CDR3 has 13 amino acids. CDR3 loop: CAISSDRGYEQYF. CDR3 in DNA: TGTGCCATCAGTTCGGACAGGGGCTACGAGCAGTACTTC.

This chain uses TRBV7-2 with TRBJ2-5; 12 nucleotides agree with TRBD2. Germline V gene data show CDR1 as SGHTA and CDR2 as FQGNSA. Trimming at V came to 5 bases and at J to 1 base, leaving 14 bases not matched to a gene. This CDR3 spans 19 amino acids. Here the CDR3 DNA reads TGTGCCAGCAGCCTCCCCCCACTACTAGCGGGGGGCCGCCAAGAGACCCAGTACTTC. This encodes CASSLPPLLAGGRQETQYF.

The rearrangement links TRBV15 to TRBJ1-1; 7 nucleotides match TRBD1. Losses at the gene ends were 3 bases for V and 6 bases for J; bases not matched to a gene: 1. Germline CDR1 is LNHNV and CDR2 is YYDKDF (reference sequence). The CDR3 has 12 amino acids. The CDR3 DNA reads as TGTGCCACCAGCAGCAGGGGGGCTGAAGCTTTCTTT. This codes for CATSSRGAEAFF.

V gene TRBV30 combines with J gene TRBJ1-1; maybe TRBD1 (5 bases). Germline V lookup: CDR1 GTSNPN, CDR2 SVGIG (reference sequence). The CDR3 covers 13 residues. V lost 5 bases and J 1 base, leaving 11 bases between the germline ends. CDR3 sequence: CAWGWDPNTEAFF. The CDR3 DNA reads as TGTGCCTGGGGGTGGGACCCGAACACTGAAGCTTTCTTT. The full variable domain, its missing parts supplied by reference TRBV30 and TRBJ1-1, is SQTIHQWPATLVQPVGSPLSLECTVEGTSNPNLYWYRQAAGRGLQLLFYSVGIGQISSEVPQNLSASRPQDRQFILSSKKLLLSDSGFYLCAWGWDPNTEAFFGQGTRLTVV.

This chain links TRBV29-1 with TRBJ2-2; D may correspond to TRBD1 or TRBD2 (6 bases each). Between the trimmed V and J ends, which lost 5 bases and 6 bases, there was a span of 10 bases. The CDR3 is 12 amino acids. Germline V gives CDR1 SQVTM, CDR2 ANQGSEA. The DNA for the CDR3 is TGCAGCGTTCGGGGGCCTGCCGGGGAGCTGTTTTTT. It encodes CSVRGPAGELFF.

The V and J genes are TRBV28 and TRBJ1-6; the match to TRBD1 covers 7 bases. Germline CDR1 and CDR2: MDHEN and SYDVKM. This CDR3 has 14 residues. Unmatched junction bases numbered 4, after V lost 4 bases and J lost 7 bases. In DNA form, the CDR3 reads TGTGCCAGCAGTTCAGGACAGGAAAATTCACCCCTCCACTTT. Translation gives CASSSGQENSPLHF.

V is TRBV5-1 and J is TRBJ1-2, with D possibly matching TRBD1 (6 bases). V was trimmed by 3 bases and J by 6 bases, leaving 18 bases between them. The CDR3 consists of 15 residues. The germline V gene has CDR1 SGHRS and CDR2 YFSETQ. The CDR3 region is CASSSPPNRVHGYTF. In DNA form, the CDR3 reads TGCGCCAGCAGCTCCCCACCGAACAGGGTCCATGGCTACACCTTC.

The V gene is TRBV7-8, the J gene TRBJ1-2, with D hard to call. This CDR3 has 14 residues. V lost 1 base and J lost 3, with 9 bases in between. CDR1 SGHVS and CDR2 FQNEAQ come from the germline V gene. The DNA of the CDR3 is TGTGCCAGCAGCTTAGAGTCGGGGTACTATGGCTACACCTTC. Residues: CASSLESGYYGYTF.